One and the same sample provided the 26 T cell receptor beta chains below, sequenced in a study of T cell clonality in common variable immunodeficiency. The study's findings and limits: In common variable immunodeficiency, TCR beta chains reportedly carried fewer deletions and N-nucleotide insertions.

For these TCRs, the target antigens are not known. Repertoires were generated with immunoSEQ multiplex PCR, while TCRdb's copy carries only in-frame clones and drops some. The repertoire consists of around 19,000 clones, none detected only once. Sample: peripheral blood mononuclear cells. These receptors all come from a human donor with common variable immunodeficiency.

Incomplete CDR3 DNA: TGTGCCAGTAGTATAGGAGGACAGGGGAATTCACCC. Its translation: CASSIGGQGNSP. The CDR3 in full is CASSIGGQGNSPLHF. J is TRBJ1-6 and V is TRBV19; 9 bases fit TRBD1. The CDR3 is cut off 3 residues early in the read; its end comes from the germline J gene. Trimming at V came to 1 base and at J to 7 bases, leaving 2 bases not matched to a gene. This CDR3 spans 15 amino acids. CDR1 and CDR2 (germline): LNHDA, SQIVND (reference sequence).

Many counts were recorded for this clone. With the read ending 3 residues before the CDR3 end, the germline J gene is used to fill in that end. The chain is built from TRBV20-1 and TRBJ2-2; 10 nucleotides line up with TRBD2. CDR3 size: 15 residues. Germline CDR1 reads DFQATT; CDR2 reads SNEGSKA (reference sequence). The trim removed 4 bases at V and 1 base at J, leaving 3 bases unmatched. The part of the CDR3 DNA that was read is TGCAGTGCTACCTCTAGCGGGAGGAACACCGGGGAG. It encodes CSATSSGRNTGE. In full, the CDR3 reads CSATSSGRNTGELFF.

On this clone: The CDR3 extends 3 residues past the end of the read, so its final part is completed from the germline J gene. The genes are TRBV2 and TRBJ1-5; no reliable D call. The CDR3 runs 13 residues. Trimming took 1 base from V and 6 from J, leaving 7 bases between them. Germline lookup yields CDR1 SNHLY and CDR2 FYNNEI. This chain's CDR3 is CASSEEGFQPQHF. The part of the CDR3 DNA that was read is TGTGCCAGCAGTGAAGAGGGTTTTCAGCCC.

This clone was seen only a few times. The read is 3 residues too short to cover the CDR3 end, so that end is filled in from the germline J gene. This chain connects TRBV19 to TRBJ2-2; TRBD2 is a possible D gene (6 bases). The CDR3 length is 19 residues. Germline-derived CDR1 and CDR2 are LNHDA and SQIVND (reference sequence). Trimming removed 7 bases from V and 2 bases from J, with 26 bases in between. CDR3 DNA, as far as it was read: TGTGCCAGTACCTCCTGGGTTTTCGACGGGGGATCAAACACCGGGGAG. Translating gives CASTSWVFDGGSNTGE. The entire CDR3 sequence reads CASTSWVFDGGSNTGELFF.

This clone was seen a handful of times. The CDR3 bases that were read are TGTGCCTGGAGTGTACACGTAGGTTCGGGGTCAGAA. Its protein product is CAWSVHVGSGSE. The whole CDR3 sequence is CAWSVHVGSGSELFF. This chain connects TRBV30 to TRBJ1-4, with D unresolved. The read finishes 3 residues shy of the CDR3 end, and the germline J gene is used to complete it. Germline assignment: CDR1 GTSNPN and CDR2 SVGIG (reference sequence). The CDR3 length is 15 residues.

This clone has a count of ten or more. The part of the CDR3 DNA that was read is TGTGCCAGCAGTTACTCGCTAGGAGAGACC. This gives the protein CASSYSLGET. The complete CDR3 protein is CASSYSLGETQYF. The chain employs TRBV6-2 or TRBV6-3 and TRBJ2-5; D uncertain. The read gets to within 3 residues of the CDR3 end, and the germline J gene fills in the rest. There are 13 residues in the CDR3. The ends were cut back, 0 bases at V and 4 bases at J, with 6 bases in the middle. In germline, CDR1 is MNHEY, CDR2 SVGEGT.

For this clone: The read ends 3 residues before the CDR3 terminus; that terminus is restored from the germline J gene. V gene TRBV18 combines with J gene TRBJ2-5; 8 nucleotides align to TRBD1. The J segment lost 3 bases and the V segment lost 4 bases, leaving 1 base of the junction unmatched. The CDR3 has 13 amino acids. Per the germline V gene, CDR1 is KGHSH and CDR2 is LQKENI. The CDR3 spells CASSRGQEETQYF. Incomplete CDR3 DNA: TGTGCCAGCTCACGGGGACAGGAAGAGACC. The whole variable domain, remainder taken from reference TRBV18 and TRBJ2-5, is NAGVMQNPRHLVRRRGQEARLRCSPMKGHSHVYWYRQLPEEGLKFMVYLQKENIIDESGMPKERFSAEFPKEGPSILRIQQVVRGDSAAYFCASSRGQEETQYFGPGTRLLVL.

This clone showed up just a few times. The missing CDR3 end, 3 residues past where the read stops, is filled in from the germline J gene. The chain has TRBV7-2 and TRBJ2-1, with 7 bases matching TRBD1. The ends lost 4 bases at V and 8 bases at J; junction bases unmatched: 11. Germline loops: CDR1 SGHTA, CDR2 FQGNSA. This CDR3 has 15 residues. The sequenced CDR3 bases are TGTGCCAGCAGCTCGGGACAGCGCTTTGGCGATGAG. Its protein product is CASSSGQRFGDE. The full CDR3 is CASSSGQRFGDEQFF.

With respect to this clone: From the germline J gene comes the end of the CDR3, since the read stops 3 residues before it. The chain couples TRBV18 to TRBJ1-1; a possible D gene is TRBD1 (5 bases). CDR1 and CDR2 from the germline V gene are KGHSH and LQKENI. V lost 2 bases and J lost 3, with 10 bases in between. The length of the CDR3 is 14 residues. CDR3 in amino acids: CASSPKAGDTEAFF. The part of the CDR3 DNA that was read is TGTGCCAGCTCACCAAAAGCGGGGGACACTGAA.

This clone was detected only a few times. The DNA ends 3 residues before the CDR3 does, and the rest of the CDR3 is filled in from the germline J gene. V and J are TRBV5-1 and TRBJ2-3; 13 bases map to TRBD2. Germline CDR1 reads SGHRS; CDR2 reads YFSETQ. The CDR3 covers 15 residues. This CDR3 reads CASSLGTSGEATQYF. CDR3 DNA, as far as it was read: TGCGCCAGCAGTCTTGGGACTAGCGGGGAGGCAACG. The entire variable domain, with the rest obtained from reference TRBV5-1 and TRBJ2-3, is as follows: KAGVTQTPRYLIKTRGQQVTLSCSPISGHRSVSWYQQTPGQGLQFLFEYFSETQRNKGNFPGRFSGRQFSNSRSEMNVSTLELGDSALYLCASSLGTSGEATQYFGPGTRLTVL.

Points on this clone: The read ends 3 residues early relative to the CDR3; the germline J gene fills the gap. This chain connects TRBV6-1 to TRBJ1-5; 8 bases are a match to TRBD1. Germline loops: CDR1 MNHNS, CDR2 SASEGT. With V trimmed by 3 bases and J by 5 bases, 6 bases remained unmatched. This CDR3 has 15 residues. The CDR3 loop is CASSDYGTGDQPQHF. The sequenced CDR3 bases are TGTGCCAGCAGTGACTACGGGACAGGAGATCAGCCC.

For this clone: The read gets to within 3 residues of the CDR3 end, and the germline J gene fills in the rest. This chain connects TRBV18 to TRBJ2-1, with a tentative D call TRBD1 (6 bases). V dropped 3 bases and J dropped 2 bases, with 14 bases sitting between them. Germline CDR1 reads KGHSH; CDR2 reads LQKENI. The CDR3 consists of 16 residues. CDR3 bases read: TGTGCCAGCTCACCGATGGGACAACGCCCCTACAATGAG. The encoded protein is CASSPMGQRPYNE. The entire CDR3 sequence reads CASSPMGQRPYNEQFF.

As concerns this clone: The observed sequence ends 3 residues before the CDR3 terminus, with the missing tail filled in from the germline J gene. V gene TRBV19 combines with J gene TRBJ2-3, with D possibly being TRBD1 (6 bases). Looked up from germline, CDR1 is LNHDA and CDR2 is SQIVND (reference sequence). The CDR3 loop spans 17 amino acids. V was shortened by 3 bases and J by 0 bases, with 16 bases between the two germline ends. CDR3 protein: CASSIAGTLYSTDTQYF. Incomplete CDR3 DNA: TGTGCCAGTAGTATCGCCGGGACACTATATAGCACAGATACG.

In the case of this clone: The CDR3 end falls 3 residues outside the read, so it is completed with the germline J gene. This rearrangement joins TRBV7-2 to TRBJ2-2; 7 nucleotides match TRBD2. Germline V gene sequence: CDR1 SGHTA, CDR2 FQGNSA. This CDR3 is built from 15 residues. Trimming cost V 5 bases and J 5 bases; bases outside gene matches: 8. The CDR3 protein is CASSRIGGNTGELFF. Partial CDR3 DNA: TGTGCCAGCAGCCGGATCGGGGGGAATACCGGGGAG. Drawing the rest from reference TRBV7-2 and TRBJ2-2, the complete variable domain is GAGVSQSPSNKVTEKGKDVELRCDPISGHTALYWYRQSLGQGLEFLIYFQGNSAPDKSGLPSDRFSAERTGGSVSTLTIQRTQQEDSAVYLCASSRIGGNTGELFFGEGSRLTVL.

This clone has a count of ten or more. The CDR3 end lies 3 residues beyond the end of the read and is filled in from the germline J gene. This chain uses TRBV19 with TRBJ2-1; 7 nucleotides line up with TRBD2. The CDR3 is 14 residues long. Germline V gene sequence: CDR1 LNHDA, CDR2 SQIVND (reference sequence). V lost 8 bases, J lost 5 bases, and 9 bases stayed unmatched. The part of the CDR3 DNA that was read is TGTGCCAGTGGACTAGATGGTGGAAACAATGAG. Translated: CASGLDGGNNE. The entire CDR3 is CASGLDGGNNEQFF.

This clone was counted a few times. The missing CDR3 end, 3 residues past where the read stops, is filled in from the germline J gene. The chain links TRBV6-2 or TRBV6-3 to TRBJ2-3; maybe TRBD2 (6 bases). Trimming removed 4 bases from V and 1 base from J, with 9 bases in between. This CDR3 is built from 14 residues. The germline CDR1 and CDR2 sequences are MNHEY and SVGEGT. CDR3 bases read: TGTGCCAGCAGTTGGGTAGCGGGCACAGATACG. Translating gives CASSWVAGTDT. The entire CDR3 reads CASSWVAGTDTQYF.

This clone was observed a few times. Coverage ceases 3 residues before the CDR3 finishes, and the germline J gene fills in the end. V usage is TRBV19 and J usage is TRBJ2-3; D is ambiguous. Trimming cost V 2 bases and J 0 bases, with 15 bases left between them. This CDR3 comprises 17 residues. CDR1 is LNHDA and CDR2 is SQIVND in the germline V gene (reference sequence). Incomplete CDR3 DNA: TGTGCCAGTAGTATAAATGGAGCGATTCTTAGCACAGATACG. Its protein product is CASSINGAILSTDT. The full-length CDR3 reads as CASSINGAILSTDTQYF.

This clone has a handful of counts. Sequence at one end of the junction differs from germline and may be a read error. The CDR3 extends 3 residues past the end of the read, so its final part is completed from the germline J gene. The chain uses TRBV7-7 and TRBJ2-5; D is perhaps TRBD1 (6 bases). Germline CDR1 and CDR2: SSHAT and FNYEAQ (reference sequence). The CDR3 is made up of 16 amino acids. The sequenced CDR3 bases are TGTGCTAGCAGTTTACGACCTACAGGGTCAGGAGAGACC. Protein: CASSLRPTGSGET. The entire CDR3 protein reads CASSLRPTGSGETQYF.

The CDR3: CASRPRVEETQYF. CDR3 bases read: TGTGCCAGTAGGCCAAGGGTCGAGGAGACC. The chain has TRBV19 and TRBJ2-5; D remains ambiguous. The read ends 3 residues early relative to the CDR3; the germline J gene fills the gap. This CDR3 is 13 amino acids long. Germline assignment: CDR1 LNHDA and CDR2 SQIVND (reference sequence). The germline V and J ends were trimmed by 6 bases and 5 bases, with 13 bases remaining between them.

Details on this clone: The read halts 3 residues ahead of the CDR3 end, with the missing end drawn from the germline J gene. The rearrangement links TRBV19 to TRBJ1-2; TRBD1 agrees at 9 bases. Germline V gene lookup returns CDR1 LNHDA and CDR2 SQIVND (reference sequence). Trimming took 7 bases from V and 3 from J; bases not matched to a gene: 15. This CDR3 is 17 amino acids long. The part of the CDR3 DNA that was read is TGTGCCAGTACGAGGATACTTGGGACAGGGACTTACTATGGC. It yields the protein CASTRILGTGTYYG. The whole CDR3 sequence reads CASTRILGTGTYYGYTF.

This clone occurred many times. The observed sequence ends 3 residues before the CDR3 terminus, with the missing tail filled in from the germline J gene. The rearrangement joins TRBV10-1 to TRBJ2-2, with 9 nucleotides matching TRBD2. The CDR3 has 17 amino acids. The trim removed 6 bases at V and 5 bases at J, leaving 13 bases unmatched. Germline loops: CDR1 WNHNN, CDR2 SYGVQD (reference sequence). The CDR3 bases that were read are TGCGCCAGCAGCTCGTCCCGTAGCGGGAGAATGACCGGGGAG. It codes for CASSSSRSGRMTGE. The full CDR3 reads CASSSSRSGRMTGELFF.

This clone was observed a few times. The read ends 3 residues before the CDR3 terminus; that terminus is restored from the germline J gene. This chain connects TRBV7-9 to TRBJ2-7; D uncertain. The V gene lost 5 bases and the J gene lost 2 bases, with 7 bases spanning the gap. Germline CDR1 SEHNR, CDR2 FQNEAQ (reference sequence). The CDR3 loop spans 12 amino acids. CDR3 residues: CASSPQAYEQYF. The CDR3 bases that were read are TGTGCCAGCAGCCCCCAGGCCTACGAG.

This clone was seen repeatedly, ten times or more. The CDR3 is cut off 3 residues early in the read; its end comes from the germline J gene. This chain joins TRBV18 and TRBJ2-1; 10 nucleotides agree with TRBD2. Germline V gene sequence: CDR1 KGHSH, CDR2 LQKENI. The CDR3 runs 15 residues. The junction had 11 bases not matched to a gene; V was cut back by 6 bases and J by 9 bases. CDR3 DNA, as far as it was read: TGTGCCAGCTCGCCGCCTCTAGCGGGAGAACGTGAG. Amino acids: CASSPPLAGERE. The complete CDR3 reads CASSPPLAGEREQFF.

CDR3 residues: CASSPAGRNYGYTF. The part of the CDR3 DNA that was read is TGTGCCAGCTCCCCGGCAGGGAGAAACTATGGC. The V gene is TRBV18, the J gene TRBJ1-2, with D possibly being TRBD1 (5 bases). The read is 3 residues too short to cover the CDR3 end, so that end is filled in from the germline J gene. The CDR3 has 14 residues. The germline V gene has CDR1 KGHSH and CDR2 LQKENI. Trimming removed 6 bases from V and 2 bases from J, with 13 bases in between.

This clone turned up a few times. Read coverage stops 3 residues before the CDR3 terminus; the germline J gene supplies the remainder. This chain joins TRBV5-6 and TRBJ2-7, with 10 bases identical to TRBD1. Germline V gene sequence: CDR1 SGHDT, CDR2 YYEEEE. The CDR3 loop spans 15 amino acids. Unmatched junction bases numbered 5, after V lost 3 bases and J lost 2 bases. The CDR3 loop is CASSWGQGSPYEQYF. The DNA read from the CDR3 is TGTGCCAGCAGCTGGGGACAGGGGTCCCCCTACGAG.

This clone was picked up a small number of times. The CDR3 loop reads CASSIETGGRKPQHF. CDR3 bases read: TGTGCCAGTAGTATCGAAACAGGGGGCAGGAAGCCC. The V gene is TRBV19, the J gene TRBJ1-5; 9 bases agree with TRBD1. The read terminates 3 residues before the CDR3 end, so the remaining end is supplied by the germline J gene. J gave up 8 bases and V 3 bases, and 8 bases lay outside the gene matches. Germline lookup yields CDR1 LNHDA and CDR2 SQIVND (reference sequence). The CDR3 length is 15 residues.